What follows are 6 T cell receptor beta chains derived from one specimen sequenced in a study of graft-versus-host responses after intestinal transplantation. These receptors have no known antigen. Profiling relied on immunoSEQ multiplex PCR, and the TCRdb table lists in-frame clones only, not all of them. Of about 41,000 clones in the sample, approximately 96% were seen once. The sample was unstimulated CD8+ T cells sorted from spleen or lymph node cells, taken before transplant. These receptors all stem from a human donor who was the organ donor for an intestinal transplant.

The rearrangement uses TRBV13 and TRBJ2-1, with a possible D match to TRBD2 (7 bases). There are 16 residues in the CDR3. V gave up 5 bases and J gave up 2 bases, with 16 bases separating them. Germline V gives CDR1 PRHDT, CDR2 FYEKMQ (reference sequence). The CDR3 sequence: CASSANPGGPYNEQFF. The CDR3 bases are TGTGCCAGCAGCGCAAACCCCGGGGGGCCCTACAATGAGCAGTTCTTC. Full variable domain (remainder filled in from reference TRBV13 and TRBJ2-1): AAGVIQSPRHLIKEKRETATLKCYPIPRHDTVYWYQQGPGQDPQFLISFYEKMQSDKGSIPDRFSAQQFSDYHSELNMSSLELGDSALYFCASSANPGGPYNEQFFGPGTRLTVL.

This chain uses TRBV6-1 with TRBJ2-7, with D tentatively TRBD2 (7 bases). The CDR3 length is 14 residues. V was cut by 7 bases and J by 6 bases, with 19 bases left in between. Germline CDR1 is MNHNS and CDR2 is SASEGT. The CDR3 here is CASIPRGASGEQYF. As DNA, the CDR3 is TGTGCCAGCATCCCTCGGGGGGCCTCCGGCGAGCAGTACTTC.

The chain employs TRBV4-1 and TRBJ2-3; D is ambiguous. The CDR3 runs 11 residues. V was clipped by 3 bases and J by 7 bases, with 5 bases between them. The germline CDR1 and CDR2 sequences are MGHRA and YSYEKL. CDR3: CASSQSYTQYF. The CDR3 coding sequence is TGCGCCAGCAGCCAGTCGTATACGCAGTATTTT.

The chain carries TRBV5-6 and TRBJ2-2; 7 bases fit TRBD1. V dropped 4 bases and J dropped 4; count of bases not matched to a gene: 10. Germline V gene data show CDR1 as SGHDT and CDR2 as YYEEEE. This CDR3 is built from 16 residues. CDR3 DNA: TGTGCCAGCAGCCGGCCGGGACAGACACCCACCGGGGAGCTGTTTTTT. Residues: CASSRPGQTPTGELFF.

The V gene is TRBV19, the J gene TRBJ2-1; D not resolved. V lost 4 bases and J 6 bases, leaving 7 bases between the germline ends. There are 12 residues in the CDR3. Germline values: CDR1 LNHDA, CDR2 SQIVND (reference sequence). CDR3 sequence: CASSTAANEQFF. The CDR3 DNA is TGTGCCAGTAGTACCGCGGCCAATGAGCAGTTCTTC. The whole variable domain, filled in from reference TRBV19 and TRBJ2-1, reads DGGITQSPKYLFRKEGQNVTLSCEQNLNHDAMYWYRQDPGQGLRLIYYSQIVNDFQKGDIAEGYSVSREKKESFPLTVTSAQKNPTAFYLCASSTAANEQFFGPGTRLTVL.

This chain uses TRBV2 with TRBJ2-3, with 9 bases matching TRBD2. This CDR3 spans 15 amino acids. Trimming cost V 11 bases and J 0 bases; bases outside gene matches: 9. Germline loops: CDR1 SNHLY, CDR2 FYNNEI. The CDR3 reads CAAYPSGDSTDTQYF. The CDR3 region has the DNA TGTGCCGCCTACCCTAGCGGGGATAGCACAGATACGCAGTATTTT. Full variable domain (outside the CDR3, taken from reference TRBV2 and TRBJ2-3): EPEVTQTPSHQVTQMGQEVILRCVPISNHLYFYWYRQILGQKVEFLVSFYNNEISEKSEIFDDQFSVERPDGSNFTLKIRSTKLEDSAMYFCAAYPSGDSTDTQYFGPGTRLTVL.